A single sample is the source of the 32 T cell receptor beta chains below, sequenced in a study of T cell changes during pregnancy in multiple sclerosis. The method was immunoSEQ multiplex PCR; TCRdb's version includes in-frame clones alone and lacks a portion of them. The sample has some 30,000 clones, about nine tenths seen once. This material consisted of CD8+ T cells from peripheral blood mononuclear cells, taken in the second trimester of pregnancy. The source is a female donor with multiple sclerosis, enrolled in a pregnancy study.

This clone was seen a single time. The chain carries TRBV7-9 and TRBJ2-1; the match to TRBD2 covers 8 bases. With 0 bases clipped from V and 8 bases from J, the junction kept 9 bases outside the gene matches. The CDR3 totals 16 residues. The germline gives CDR1 SEHNR, CDR2 FQNEAQ (reference sequence). This CDR3 is CASSLAGRGALYEQFF. Here the CDR3 DNA reads TGTGCCAGCAGCTTAGCCGGGCGGGGGGCGTTATATGAGCAGTTCTTC.

In its sample, this clone was seen a few times. The J gene is TRBJ1-2, the V gene TRBV19; D not certain. Between the trimmed V and J ends, which lost 2 bases and 3 bases, there was a span of 7 bases. The CDR3 covers 13 residues. Germline CDR1 reads LNHDA; CDR2 reads SQIVND (reference sequence). The CDR3, as DNA: TGTGCCAGTAGTATACCTGGGCACTATGGCTACACCTTC. Translation gives CASSIPGHYGYTF.

The chain combines TRBV4-2 with TRBJ2-1, with TRBD2 matching over 16 bases. The germline gives CDR1 LGHNA, CDR2 YNFKEQ. Losses at the gene ends were 1 base for V and 0 bases for J; bases not matched to a gene: 6. The length of the CDR3 is 20 residues. The CDR3 nucleotides are TGTGCCAGCAGCCAAGCGTTGGGACTAGCGGGAGGGACCTCCTACAATGAGCAGTTCTTC. Translated, it gives CASSQALGLAGGTSYNEQFF.

For this clone: In the same sample, other DNA sequences code for this CDR3. The rearrangement links TRBV11-2 to TRBJ1-1, with D possibly TRBD1 on 6 matching bases. The CDR3 sequence is 12 residues long. Germline CDR1 reads SGHAT; CDR2 reads FQNNGV. The V end lost 6 bases, the J end lost 8 bases, and 13 bases lay between the germline ends. The CDR3 DNA follows: TGTGCCAGCAGTTTTAGCAGGGGAGAAGCTTTCTTT. Amino acid sequence: CASSFSRGEAFF.

With regard to this clone: A read error may account for a junction end that differs from germline. The V gene is TRBV4-3, the J gene TRBJ1-2, with TRBD1 matching 9 bases. The CDR3 covers 16 residues. Germline CDR1 LGHNA, CDR2 YSLEER. The CDR3 sequence: CGSSQSYRGPDYGYTF. The CDR3 region has the DNA TGCGGCAGCAGCCAATCCTACAGGGGGCCCGACTATGGCTACACCTTC.

This clone was found once. The chain uses TRBV11-2 and TRBJ2-7; 13 bases match TRBD2. In germline, CDR1 is SGHAT, CDR2 FQNNGV. This CDR3 has 16 residues. The J segment lost 4 bases and the V segment lost 3 bases, leaving 6 bases of the junction unmatched. This CDR3 reads CASSFSGTSGKYEQYF. The CDR3 region has the DNA TGTGCCAGCAGCTTTAGTGGGACTAGCGGGAAATACGAGCAGTACTTC.

V gene TRBV5-1 combines with J gene TRBJ1-1; no definite D call. Germline V gives CDR1 SGHRS, CDR2 YFSETQ. Trimming shortened V by 2 bases and J by 8 bases, and 7 bases separated the two germline ends. The CDR3 runs 11 residues. CDR3 region: CASSFGREAFF. Here the CDR3 DNA reads TGCGCCAGCAGCTTTGGCAGAGAAGCTTTCTTT.

The chain recombines TRBV10-3 with TRBJ2-7; 11 bases line up with TRBD1. Trimming cost V 6 bases and J 6 bases; bases outside gene matches: 10. CDR1 ENHRY and CDR2 SYGVKD come from the germline V gene. The CDR3 totals 15 residues. The CDR3 region is CAISIQGQGESEQYF. The CDR3 coding sequence is TGTGCCATCAGCATTCAGGGACAGGGGGAAAGCGAGCAGTACTTC.

The sample holds one count of this clone. This sequence joins TRBV4-2 and TRBJ1-1; 7 bases are shared with TRBD1. This CDR3 is built from 15 residues. Trimming at V came to 2 bases and at J to 0 bases, leaving 3 bases not matched to a gene. CDR1 and CDR2 (germline): LGHNA, YNFKEQ. The CDR3: CASSQRTGVNTEAFF. The CDR3 bases are TGTGCCAGCAGCCAACGTACAGGGGTGAACACTGAAGCTTTCTTT.

This chain connects TRBV27 to TRBJ1-6; possible D gene TRBD1, 5 bases. This CDR3 spans 16 amino acids. V was clipped by 6 bases and J by 4 bases, with 16 bases between them. The germline V gene encodes CDR1 MNHEY and CDR2 SMNVEV (reference sequence). CDR3 in amino acids: CASREMGGLYNSPLHF. As DNA, the CDR3 is TGTGCCAGCAGGGAAATGGGGGGATTGTATAATTCACCCCTCCACTTT.

This chain joins TRBV10-3 and TRBJ2-2, with a possible D match to TRBD2 (5 bases). V lost 4 bases and J lost 0, with 9 bases in between. From germline, CDR1 is ENHRY and CDR2 SYGVKD. This CDR3 is built from 15 residues. CDR3 amino acids: CAISGGEPNTGELFF. CDR3 nucleotides: TGTGCCATCAGTGGGGGAGAGCCGAACACCGGGGAGCTGTTTTTT.

The rearrangement uses TRBV6-1 and TRBJ1-1; 9 nucleotides line up with TRBD1. V shed 7 bases and J 3 bases; nucleotides not matched to a gene: 9. Germline loops: CDR1 MNHNS, CDR2 SASEGT. This CDR3 has 15 residues. The chain's CDR3 is CASIQPGQGYTEAFF. DNA for the CDR3: TGTGCCAGCATTCAACCGGGACAGGGATACACTGAAGCTTTCTTT.

J is TRBJ2-6 and V is TRBV11-2; D is uncertain. The CDR3 length is 14 residues. Germline V CDR1 and CDR2: SGHAT, FQNNGV. V gave up 1 base and J gave up 2 bases, with 3 bases separating them. The CDR3 is CASSLVAGANVLTF. The CDR3 nucleotides read TGTGCCAGCAGCTTAGTAGCTGGGGCCAACGTCCTGACTTTC.

V and J are TRBV5-6 and TRBJ2-7; 12 bases map to TRBD1. With 4 bases clipped from V and 5 bases from J, the junction kept 13 bases outside the gene matches. This CDR3 contains 17 residues. CDR1 is SGHDT and CDR2 is YYEEEE in the germline V gene. CDR3 sequence: CASSSGPGTGGRNEQYF. The CDR3 bases are TGTGCCAGCAGCAGCGGGCCCGGGACAGGGGGCAGGAACGAGCAGTACTTC.

Here the CDR3 reads CASSLNAGGYYGYTF. The CDR3 DNA is TGTGCCAGCAGTTTAAACGCAGGGGGATACTATGGCTACACCTTC. The chain recombines TRBV27 with TRBJ1-2; TRBD1 agrees at 7 bases. J was trimmed by 3 bases and V by 2 bases; bases with no gene match: 6. This CDR3 contains 15 residues. From germline, CDR1 is MNHEY and CDR2 SMNVEV (reference sequence).

The rearrangement links TRBV7-2 to TRBJ1-2, with a weak D call TRBD1 (5 bases). Trimming stripped 0 bases from V and 0 bases from J, with 11 bases between. The CDR3 has 16 residues. CDR1 is SGHTA and CDR2 is FQGNSA in the germline V gene. The CDR3 DNA follows: TGTGCCAGCAGCTTAGCCGGGGCGGGGGCTAACTATGGCTACACCTTC. This encodes CASSLAGAGANYGYTF.

The chain is built from TRBV13 and TRBJ2-7; 11 bases align to TRBD2. The CDR3 contains 17 residues. Trimming took 2 bases from V and 2 from J; bases not matched to a gene: 8. Looked up from germline, CDR1 is PRHDT and CDR2 is FYEKMQ (reference sequence). The CDR3 loop is CASSLPTGTSGPYEQYF. In nucleotides, the CDR3 is TGTGCCAGCAGCTTACCAACCGGGACTAGCGGACCCTACGAGCAGTACTTC.

This chain joins TRBV13 and TRBJ2-2; D not certain. The CDR3 loop spans 14 amino acids. V was clipped by 1 base and J by 1 base, with 4 bases between them. Germline V gene sequence: CDR1 PRHDT, CDR2 FYEKMQ (reference sequence). The CDR3 loop reads CASSLAVNTGELFF. CDR3 nucleotides: TGTGCCAGCAGCTTAGCAGTGAACACCGGGGAGCTGTTTTTT. Supplemented by reference TRBV13 and TRBJ2-2, the full variable domain reads AAGVIQSPRHLIKEKRETATLKCYPIPRHDTVYWYQQGPGQDPQFLISFYEKMQSDKGSIPDRFSAQQFSDYHSELNMSSLELGDSALYFCASSLAVNTGELFFGEGSRLTVL.

The V and J genes are TRBV30 and TRBJ2-1; 12 bases are a match to TRBD2. Trimming at V came to 2 bases and at J to 0 bases, leaving 8 bases not matched to a gene. The germline gives CDR1 GTSNPN, CDR2 SVGIG (reference sequence). The CDR3 runs 18 residues. The CDR3 protein is CAWSSGLAGTISYNEQFF. The DNA of the CDR3 is TGTGCCTGGAGTTCGGGACTAGCGGGTACAATCTCCTACAATGAGCAGTTCTTC. Full variable domain (missing parts from reference TRBV30 and TRBJ2-1): SQTIHQWPATLVQPVGSPLSLECTVEGTSNPNLYWYRQAAGRGLQLLFYSVGIGQISSEVPQNLSASRPQDRQFILSSKKLLLSDSGFYLCAWSSGLAGTISYNEQFFGPGTRLTVL.

This chain connects TRBV13 to TRBJ2-7; D is uncertain. The CDR3 totals 11 residues. The germline V and J ends were trimmed by 5 bases and 2 bases, with 4 bases remaining between them. Germline lookup yields CDR1 PRHDT and CDR2 FYEKMQ (reference sequence). CDR3 region: CASSPAYEQYF. As DNA, the CDR3 is TGTGCCAGCAGCCCAGCCTACGAGCAGTACTTC.

This chain links TRBV5-1 with TRBJ2-1; tentatively, D is TRBD1 (6 bases). The CDR3 is 15 residues long. The germline V and J ends were trimmed by 4 bases and 4 bases, with 15 bases remaining between them. The germline CDR1 and CDR2 sequences are SGHRS and YFSETQ. CDR3 region: CASSPGQLIYNEQFF. In DNA form, the CDR3 reads TGCGCCAGCAGCCCCGGACAGCTAATATACAATGAGCAGTTCTTC.

This chain connects TRBV5-6 to TRBJ1-2, with 8 positions matching TRBD1. This CDR3 has 15 amino acids. V lost 0 bases to trimming and J lost 3 bases; unmatched junction nucleotides: 4. Germline CDR1 and CDR2: SGHDT and YYEEEE. The CDR3 reads CASSLVQGAHYGYTF. The DNA for the CDR3 is TGTGCCAGCAGCTTGGTTCAGGGGGCTCACTATGGCTACACCTTC.

The rearrangement joins TRBV25-1 to TRBJ2-1, with TRBD2 matching 11 bases. The germline V gene encodes CDR1 MGHDK and CDR2 SYGVNS. This CDR3 is 18 amino acids long. Germline trimming cut 3 bases from V and 0 bases from J; bases unmatched to any gene: 7. In DNA, the CDR3 is TGTGCCAGCAGTGAGTACCCTAGCGGGGGGAGCTCCTACAATGAGCAGTTCTTC. This codes for CASSEYPSGGSSYNEQFF.

CDR3 nucleotide sequence: TGCGCCAGCAGCCAACTCCGGTCAGAGACCCAGTACTTC. It translates to CASSQLRSETQYF. The V call is TRBV4-1, the J call TRBJ2-5; D gene uncertain. The CDR3 length is 13 residues. Per germline, CDR1 MGHRA and CDR2 YSYEKL. V was shortened by 2 bases and J by 4 bases, with 8 bases between the two germline ends.

The V call is TRBV11-1, the J call TRBJ2-7, with a possible D match to TRBD2 (5 bases). Germline lookup yields CDR1 SGHAT and CDR2 FQDESV (reference sequence). The CDR3 contains 12 residues. V lost 6 bases and J 3 bases, leaving 9 bases between the germline ends. The CDR3 DNA reads TGTGCCAGCAGTAGAGGGAGCTACGAGCAGTACTTC. It codes for CASSRGSYEQYF.

The rearrangement joins TRBV15 to TRBJ1-1; D is uncertain. Germline-derived CDR1 and CDR2 are LNHNV and YYDKDF (reference sequence). This CDR3 is built from 14 residues. V was trimmed by 5 bases and J by 2 bases, leaving 12 bases between them. CDR3 protein: CATSEYGDNTEAFF. The CDR3 nucleotides read TGTGCCACCAGCGAGTACGGAGATAACACTGAAGCTTTCTTT. Using reference TRBV15 and TRBJ1-1 for the parts outside the CDR3, the full variable domain is DAMVIQNPRYQVTQFGKPVTLSCSQTLNHNVMYWYQQKSSQAPKLLFHYYDKDFNNEADTPDNFQSRRPNTSFCFLDIRSPGLGDTAMYLCATSEYGDNTEAFFGQGTRLTVV.

The genes are TRBV6-1 and TRBJ1-1; 11 bases fit TRBD1. The J segment lost 4 bases and the V segment lost 6 bases, leaving 4 bases of the junction unmatched. Germline V gives CDR1 MNHNS, CDR2 SASEGT. The CDR3 is 14 amino acids. CDR3 DNA: TGTGCCAGCAGCCCGGGACAGGGGGGCACTGAAGCTTTCTTT. It translates to CASSPGQGGTEAFF.

The genes are TRBV6-5 and TRBJ1-2, with D maybe TRBD1 (5 bases). V was clipped by 0 bases and J by 5 bases, with 16 bases between them. CDR3 length: 16 residues. Germline V gene data show CDR1 as MNHEY and CDR2 as SVGAGI. The CDR3 region has the DNA TGTGCCAGCAGTTACTCGAATGGGGCAGGTGAATATGGCTACACCTTC. As protein: CASSYSNGAGEYGYTF.

V is TRBV11-2 and J is TRBJ2-1, with 10 positions matching TRBD2. Germline V gene data show CDR1 as SGHAT and CDR2 as FQNNGV. This CDR3 has 17 amino acids. Trimming cost V 4 bases and J 0 bases; bases outside gene matches: 6. Here the CDR3 reads CASSSILAGSSYNEQFF. As DNA, the CDR3 is TGTGCCAGCAGCTCCATACTAGCGGGGAGCTCCTACAATGAGCAGTTCTTC.

The V and J genes are TRBV7-9 and TRBJ1-3; D unclear. The length of the CDR3 is 13 residues. Germline lookup yields CDR1 SEHNR and CDR2 FQNEAQ (reference sequence). V lost 3 bases to trimming and J lost 7 bases, with 10 bases between them. CDR3 residues: CASSLESANTIYF. DNA of the CDR3: TGTGCCAGCAGCTTGGAGTCGGCGAACACCATATATTTT.

The chain combines TRBV18 with TRBJ2-7; tentative D call: TRBD1 (6 bases). The length of the CDR3 is 18 residues. V dropped 6 bases and J dropped 6 bases, with 30 bases sitting between them. Germline CDR1 is KGHSH and CDR2 is LQKENI. The CDR3 DNA reads as TGTGCCAGCTCGCCGTACGAACAGGGTCCCACCAGTCTCCCCGAGCAGTACTTC. Protein: CASSPYEQGPTSLPEQYF.

The V gene is TRBV30, the J gene TRBJ2-3; 9 bases are a match to TRBD2. CDR1 is GTSNPN and CDR2 is SVGIG in the germline V gene (reference sequence). V lost 2 bases and J lost 1; bases outside the gene matches: 10. The CDR3 totals 17 residues. CDR3 nucleotide sequence: TGTGCCTGGAGTCACCCCGGACTAGCGAGGGGCACAGATACGCAGTATTTT. Protein: CAWSHPGLARGTDTQYF.